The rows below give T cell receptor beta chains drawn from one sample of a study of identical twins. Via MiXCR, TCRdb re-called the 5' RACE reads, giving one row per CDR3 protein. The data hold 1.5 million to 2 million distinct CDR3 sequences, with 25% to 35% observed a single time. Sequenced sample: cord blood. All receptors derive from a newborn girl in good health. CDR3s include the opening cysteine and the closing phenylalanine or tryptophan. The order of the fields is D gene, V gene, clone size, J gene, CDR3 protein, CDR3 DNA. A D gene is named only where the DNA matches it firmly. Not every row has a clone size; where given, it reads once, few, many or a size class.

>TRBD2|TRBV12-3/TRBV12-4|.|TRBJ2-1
CASSFSLGGGYNEQFF
TGTGCCAGCAGTTTTAGCCTAGGCGGGGGGTACAATGAGCAGTTCTTC
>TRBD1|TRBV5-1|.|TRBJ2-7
CASSWTGIAYEQYF
TGCGCCAGCAGCTGGACAGGGATTGCCTACGAGCAGTACTTC
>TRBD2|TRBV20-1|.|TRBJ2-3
CSARLLAGTRTTDTQYF
TGCAGTGCTAGGCTCCTAGCGGGCACAAGAACCACAGATACGCAGTATTTT
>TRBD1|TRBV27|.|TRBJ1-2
CASSSETGSYGYTF
TGTGCCAGCAGCTCCGAGACAGGGTCCTATGGCTACACCTTC
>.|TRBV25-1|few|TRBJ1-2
CASSRGEGPYGYTF
TGTGCCAGCAGTCGCGGGGAGGGGCCCTATGGCTACACCTTC
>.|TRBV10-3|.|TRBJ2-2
CAISPTRPNTGELFF
TGTGCCATCAGCCCGACTAGACCGAACACCGGGGAGCTGTTTTTT
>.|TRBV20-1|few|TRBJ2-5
CSARVQWEETQYF
TGCAGTGCTAGAGTACAGTGGGAAGAGACCCAGTACTTC
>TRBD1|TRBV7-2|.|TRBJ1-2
CASSLAPDRAAYGYTF
TGTGCCAGCAGCTTAGCCCCGGACAGGGCGGCCTATGGCTACACCTTC
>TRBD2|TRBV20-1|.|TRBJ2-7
CSAIRSLAGGSYEQYF
TGCAGTGCTATAAGGTCACTAGCGGGAGGTTCCTACGAGCAGTACTTC
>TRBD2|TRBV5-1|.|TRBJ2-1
CASSLGLAEGSSYNEQFF
TGCGCCAGCAGCTTGGGACTAGCGGAGGGGAGCTCCTACAATGAGCAGTTCTTC
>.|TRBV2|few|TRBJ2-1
CASSGQPYNEQFF
TGTGCCAGCAGTGGGCAGCCCTACAATGAGCAGTTCTTC
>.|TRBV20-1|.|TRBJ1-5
CSAVGRTWSNQPQHF
TGCAGTGCCGTAGGACGGACTTGGAGCAATCAGCCCCAGCATTTT
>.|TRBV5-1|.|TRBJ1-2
CASSLNIGSYGYTF
TGCGCCAGCAGCTTAAATATCGGATCCTATGGCTACACCTTC
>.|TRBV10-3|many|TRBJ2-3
CALGTADTQYF
TGTGCCCTCGGGACCGCAGATACGCAGTATTTT
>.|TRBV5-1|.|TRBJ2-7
CASSDSDNEQYF
TGCGCCAGCAGCGATAGCGACAATGAGCAGTACTTC
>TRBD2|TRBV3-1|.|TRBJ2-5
CASSQEGVAGGETQYF
TGTGCCAGCAGCCAAGAAGGAGTAGCGGGAGGGGAGACCCAGTACTTC
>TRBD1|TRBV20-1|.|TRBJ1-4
CSATGTGGNLATNEKLFF
TGCAGTGCTACCGGGACAGGGGGGAATTTAGCAACTAATGAAAAACTGTTTTTT
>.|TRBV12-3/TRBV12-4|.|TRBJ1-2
CASSSGSRFYGYTF
TGTGCCAGCAGTAGTGGCTCCAGGTTTTATGGCTACACCTTC
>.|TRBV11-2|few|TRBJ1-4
CASSLDVSDYPQFF
TGTGCCAGCAGCTTAGATGTCTCCGACTACCCGCAGTTTTTT
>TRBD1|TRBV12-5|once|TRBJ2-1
CASGLVLGTGPQDEQFF
TGTGCTAGTGGTTTGGTACTCGGGACAGGGCCACAAGATGAGCAGTTCTTC
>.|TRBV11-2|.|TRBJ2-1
CASSFHTARGWDEQFF
TGTGCCAGCAGCTTCCATACGGCGCGGGGATGGGATGAGCAGTTCTTC
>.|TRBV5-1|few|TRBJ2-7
CASSLRMVYPHEQYF
TGCGCCAGCAGCTTGCGGATGGTCTACCCTCACGAGCAGTACTTC
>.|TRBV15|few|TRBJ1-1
CATSRLQGNTEAFF
TGTGCCACCAGCAGATTACAGGGAAACACTGAAGCTTTCTTT
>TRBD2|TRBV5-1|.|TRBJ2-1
CASKLPGTSVYNEQFF
TGCGCCAGCAAACTCCCCGGGACTAGTGTTTACAATGAGCAGTTCTTC
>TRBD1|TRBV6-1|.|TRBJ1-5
CASRVGQGNQPQHF
TGTGCCAGCAGGGTCGGACAGGGTAATCAGCCCCAGCATTTT
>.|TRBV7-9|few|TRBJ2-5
CASSQTSGETQYF
TGTGCCAGCAGCCAGACTAGTGGAGAGACCCAGTACTTC
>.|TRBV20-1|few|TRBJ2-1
CSARGLGVGHNEQFF
TGCAGTGCTAGAGGGTTAGGAGTGGGTCACAATGAGCAGTTCTTC
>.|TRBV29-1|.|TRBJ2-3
CSVERLATSTDTQYF
TGCAGCGTTGAACGGTTAGCCACTAGCACAGATACGCAGTATTTT
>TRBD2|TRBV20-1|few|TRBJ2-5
CSARDFLAGDQETQYF
TGCAGTGCTAGAGATTTCCTAGCGGGGGACCAAGAGACCCAGTACTTC
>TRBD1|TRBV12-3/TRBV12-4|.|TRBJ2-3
CASGFRTGGTDTQYF
TGTGCCAGCGGTTTTCGGACAGGGGGTACAGATACGCAGTATTTT
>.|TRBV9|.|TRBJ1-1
CASSVVTGPIAEAFF
TGTGCCAGCAGCGTAGTCACGGGCCCGATAGCTGAAGCTTTCTTT
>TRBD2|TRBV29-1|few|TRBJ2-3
CSVDGGSGRRTDTQYF
TGCAGCGTTGATGGGGGTAGCGGGAGGAGGACAGATACGCAGTATTTT
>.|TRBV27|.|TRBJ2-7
CASTPRVGPYEQYF
TGTGCCAGCACGCCGAGGGTAGGGCCCTACGAGCAGTACTTC
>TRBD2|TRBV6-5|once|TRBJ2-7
CASSEQLAGPYEQYF
TGTGCCAGCAGTGAACAACTAGCGGGGCCCTACGAGCAGTACTTC
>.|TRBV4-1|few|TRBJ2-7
CASSHQSSGPYEQYF
TGCGCCAGCAGCCATCAATCGTCGGGGCCCTACGAGCAGTACTTC